This T cell receptor (beta chain) originates from a study of identical twins. Using its own MiXCR run on the 5' RACE reads, TCRdb lists one record per CDR3 protein. The sample carries around 1.7 million distinct CDR3 sequences, under 35% recorded once. J gave up 7 bases and V 5 bases, and 9 bases lay outside the gene matches. The CDR3 runs 14 residues. Germline V gives CDR1 KGHDR, CDR2 SFDVKD. Worth noting for this clonotype: This may be a read error, as it is one base from a much larger clone.

The chain employs TRBV24-1 and TRBJ2-7; 8 nucleotides agree with TRBD1. This clonotype was sampled from a newborn girl in good health. Material for sequencing was cord blood. CDR3 in DNA: TGTGCCACCAGTGCAGGGGGCTCCTACAATGAGCAGTACTTC. The encoded protein is CATSAGGSYNEQYF.